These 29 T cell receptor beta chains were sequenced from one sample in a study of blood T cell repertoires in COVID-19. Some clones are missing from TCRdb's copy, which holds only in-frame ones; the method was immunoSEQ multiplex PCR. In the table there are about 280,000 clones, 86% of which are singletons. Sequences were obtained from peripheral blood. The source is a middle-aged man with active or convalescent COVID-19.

The CDR3 DNA sequence: TGTGCCAGCAGTTCAGGGGCCAAAAACATTCAGTACTTC. It encodes CASSSGAKNIQYF. V is TRBV6-2 or TRBV6-3 and J is TRBJ2-4; D perhaps matches TRBD1 (5 bases). The germline V gene has CDR1 MNHEY and CDR2 SVGEGT. With 4 bases removed from V and 1 base from J, the gap between germline ends came to 5 bases. The CDR3 is 13 residues long.

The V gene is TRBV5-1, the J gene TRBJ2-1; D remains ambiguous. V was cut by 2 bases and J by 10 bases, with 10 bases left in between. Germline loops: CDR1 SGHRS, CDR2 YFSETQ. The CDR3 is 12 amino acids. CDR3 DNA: TGCGCCAGCAGCTTTCAAACATTGGAGCAGTTCTTC. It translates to CASSFQTLEQFF.

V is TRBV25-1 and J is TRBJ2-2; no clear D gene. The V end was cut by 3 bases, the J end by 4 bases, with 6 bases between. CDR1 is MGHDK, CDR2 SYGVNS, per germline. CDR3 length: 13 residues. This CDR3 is CASSDPGTGELFF. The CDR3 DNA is TGTGCCAGCAGTGACCCAGGCACCGGGGAGCTGTTTTTT.

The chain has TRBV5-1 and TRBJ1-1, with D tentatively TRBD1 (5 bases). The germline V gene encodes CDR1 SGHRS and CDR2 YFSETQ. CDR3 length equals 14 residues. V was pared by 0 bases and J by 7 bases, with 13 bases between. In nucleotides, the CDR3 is TGCGCCAGCAGCTTGGAGGACACCTTGGGTGAAGCTTTCTTT. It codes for CASSLEDTLGEAFF.

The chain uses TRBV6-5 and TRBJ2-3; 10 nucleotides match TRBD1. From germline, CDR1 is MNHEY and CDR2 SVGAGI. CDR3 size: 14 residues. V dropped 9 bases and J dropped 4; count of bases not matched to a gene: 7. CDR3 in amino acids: CARGGQGLPDTQYF. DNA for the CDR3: TGTGCCAGGGGGGGACAGGGGTTACCAGATACGCAGTATTTT.

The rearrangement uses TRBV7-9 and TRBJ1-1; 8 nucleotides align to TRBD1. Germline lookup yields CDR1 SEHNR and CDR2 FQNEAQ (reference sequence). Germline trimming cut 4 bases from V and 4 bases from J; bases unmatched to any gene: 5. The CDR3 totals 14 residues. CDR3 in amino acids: CASSSQGAVTEAFF. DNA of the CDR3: TGTGCCAGCAGCTCCCAGGGGGCAGTCACTGAAGCTTTCTTT. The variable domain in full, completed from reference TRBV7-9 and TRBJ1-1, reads DTGVSQNPRHKITKRGQNVTFRCDPISEHNRLYWYRQTLGQGPEFLTYFQNEAQLEKSRLLSDRFSAERPKGSFSTLEIQRTEQGDSAMYLCASSSQGAVTEAFFGQGTRLTVV.

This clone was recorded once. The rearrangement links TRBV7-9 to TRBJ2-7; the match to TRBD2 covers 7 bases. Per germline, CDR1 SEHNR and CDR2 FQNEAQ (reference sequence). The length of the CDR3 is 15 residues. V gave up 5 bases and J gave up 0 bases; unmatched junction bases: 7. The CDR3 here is CASSPLRGSSYEQYF. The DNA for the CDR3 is TGTGCCAGCAGCCCACTGCGGGGGAGCTCCTACGAGCAGTACTTC. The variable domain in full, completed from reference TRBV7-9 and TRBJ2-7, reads DTGVSQNPRHKITKRGQNVTFRCDPISEHNRLYWYRQTLGQGPEFLTYFQNEAQLEKSRLLSDRFSAERPKGSFSTLEIQRTEQGDSAMYLCASSPLRGSSYEQYFGPGTRLTVT.

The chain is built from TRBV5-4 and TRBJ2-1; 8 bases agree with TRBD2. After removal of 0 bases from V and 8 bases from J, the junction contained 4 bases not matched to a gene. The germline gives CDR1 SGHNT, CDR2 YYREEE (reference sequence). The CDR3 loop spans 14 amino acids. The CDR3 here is CASSLGLGGDEQFF. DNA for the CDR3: TGTGCCAGCAGCTTGGGTCTCGGGGGGGATGAGCAGTTCTTC.

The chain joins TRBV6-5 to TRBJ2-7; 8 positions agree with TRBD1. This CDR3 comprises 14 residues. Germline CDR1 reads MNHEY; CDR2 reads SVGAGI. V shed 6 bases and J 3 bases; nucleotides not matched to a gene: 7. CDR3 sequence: CASRRTGRDYEQYF. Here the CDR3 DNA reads TGTGCCAGCAGGAGGACAGGGAGAGACTACGAGCAGTACTTC.

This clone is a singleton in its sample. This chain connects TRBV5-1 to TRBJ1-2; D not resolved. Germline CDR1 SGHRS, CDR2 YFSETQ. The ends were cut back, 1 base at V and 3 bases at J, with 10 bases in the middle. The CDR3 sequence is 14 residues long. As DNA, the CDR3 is TGCGCCAGCAGCTTGCCGGGGAACGACTATGGCTACACCTTC. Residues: CASSLPGNDYGYTF.

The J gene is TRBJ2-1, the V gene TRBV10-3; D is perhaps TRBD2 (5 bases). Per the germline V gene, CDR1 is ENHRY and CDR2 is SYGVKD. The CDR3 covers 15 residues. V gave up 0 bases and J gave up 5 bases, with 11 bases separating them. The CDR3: CAISESGQRDNEQFF. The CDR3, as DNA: TGTGCCATCAGTGAGTCCGGGCAGAGGGACAATGAGCAGTTCTTC.

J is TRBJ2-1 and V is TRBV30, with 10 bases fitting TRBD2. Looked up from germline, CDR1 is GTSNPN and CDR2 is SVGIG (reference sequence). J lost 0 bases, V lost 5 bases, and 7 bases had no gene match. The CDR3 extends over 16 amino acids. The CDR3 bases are TGTGCCTGGCAAGAGCCTAGCGGGGGCTCCTACAATGAGCAGTTCTTC. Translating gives CAWQEPSGGSYNEQFF.

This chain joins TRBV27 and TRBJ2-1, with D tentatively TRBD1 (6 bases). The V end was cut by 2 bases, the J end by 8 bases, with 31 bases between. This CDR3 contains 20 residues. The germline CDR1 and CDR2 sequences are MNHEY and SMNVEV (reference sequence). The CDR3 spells CASSLKAVPGVFYTGDEQFF. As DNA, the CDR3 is TGTGCCAGCAGTTTAAAGGCAGTCCCAGGGGTCTTCTATACTGGCGATGAGCAGTTCTTC.

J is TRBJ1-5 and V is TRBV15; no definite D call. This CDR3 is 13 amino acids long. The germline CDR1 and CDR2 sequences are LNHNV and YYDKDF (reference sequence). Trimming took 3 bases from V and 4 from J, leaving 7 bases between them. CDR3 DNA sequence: TGTGCCACCAGCAGCCAGTTTAATCAGCCCCAGCATTTT. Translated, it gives CATSSQFNQPQHF.

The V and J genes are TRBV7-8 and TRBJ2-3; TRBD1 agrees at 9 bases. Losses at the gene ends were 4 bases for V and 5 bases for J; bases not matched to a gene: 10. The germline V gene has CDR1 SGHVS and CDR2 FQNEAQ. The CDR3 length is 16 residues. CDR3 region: CASSSRYRGQIDTQYF. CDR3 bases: TGTGCCAGCAGCTCGAGGTACAGGGGGCAAATAGATACGCAGTATTTT.

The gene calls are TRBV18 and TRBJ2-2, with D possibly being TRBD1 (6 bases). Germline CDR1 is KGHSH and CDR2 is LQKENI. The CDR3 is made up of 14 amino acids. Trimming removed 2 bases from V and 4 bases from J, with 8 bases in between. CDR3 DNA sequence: TGTGCCAGCTCACCAGGGGGCCTCACCGGGGAGCTGTTTTTT. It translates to CASSPGGLTGELFF.

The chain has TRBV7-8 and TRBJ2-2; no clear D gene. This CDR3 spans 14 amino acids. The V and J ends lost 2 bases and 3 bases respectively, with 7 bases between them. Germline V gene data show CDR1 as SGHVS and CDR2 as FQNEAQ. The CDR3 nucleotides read TGTGCCAGCAGCTTAAGTCGGGACACCGGGGAGCTGTTTTTT. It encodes CASSLSRDTGELFF. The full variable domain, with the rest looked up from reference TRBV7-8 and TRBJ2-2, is GAGVSQSPRYKVAKRGQDVALRCDPISGHVSLFWYQQALGQGPEFLTYFQNEAQLDKSGLPSDRFFAERPEGSVSTLKIQRTQQEDSAVYLCASSLSRDTGELFFGEGSRLTVL.

DNA of the CDR3: TGTGCCAGCACCCCCATCACTTCGGGGTTGAATGAGCAGTTCTTC. As protein: CASTPITSGLNEQFF. This chain links TRBV6-6 with TRBJ2-1, with D perhaps TRBD2 (5 bases). This CDR3 contains 15 residues. Trimming shortened V by 7 bases and J by 7 bases, and 20 bases separated the two germline ends. Germline CDR1 reads MNHNY; CDR2 reads SVGAGI (reference sequence).

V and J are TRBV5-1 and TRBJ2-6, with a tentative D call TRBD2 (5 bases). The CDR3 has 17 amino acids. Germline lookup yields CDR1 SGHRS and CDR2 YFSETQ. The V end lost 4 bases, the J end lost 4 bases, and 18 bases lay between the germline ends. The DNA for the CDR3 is TGCGCCAGCAGCACGGACTGGTCCGCGTCCGGGGCCAACGTCCTGACTTTC. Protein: CASSTDWSASGANVLTF.

CDR3 in DNA: TGTGCCACCAGGGGACAGGTGTCGAACACTGAAGCTTTCTTT. Translation: CATRGQVSNTEAFF. The chain couples TRBV24-1 to TRBJ1-1; 8 positions agree with TRBD1. After removal of 7 bases from V and 1 base from J, the junction contained 4 bases not matched to a gene. In germline, CDR1 is KGHDR, CDR2 SFDVKD. The CDR3 is 14 amino acids.

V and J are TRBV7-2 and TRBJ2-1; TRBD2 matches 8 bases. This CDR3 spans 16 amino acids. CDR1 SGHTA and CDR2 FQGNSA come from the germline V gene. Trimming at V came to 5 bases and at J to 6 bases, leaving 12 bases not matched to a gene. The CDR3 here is CASSAVSGSSGNEQFF. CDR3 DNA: TGTGCCAGCAGCGCAGTAAGCGGGAGCTCAGGCAATGAGCAGTTCTTC.

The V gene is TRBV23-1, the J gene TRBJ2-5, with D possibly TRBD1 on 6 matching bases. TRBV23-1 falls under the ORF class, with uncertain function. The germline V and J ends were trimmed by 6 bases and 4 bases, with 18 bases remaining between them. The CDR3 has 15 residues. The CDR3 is CASRPQTGSGETQYF. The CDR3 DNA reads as TGCGCCAGCAGACCGCAAACAGGGAGTGGAGAGACCCAGTACTTC.

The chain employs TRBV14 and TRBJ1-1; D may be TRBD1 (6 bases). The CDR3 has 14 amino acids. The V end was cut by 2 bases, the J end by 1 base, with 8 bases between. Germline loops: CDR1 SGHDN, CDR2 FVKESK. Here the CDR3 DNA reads TGTGCCAGCAGCCAACAACAGGGGAACACTGAAGCTTTCTTT. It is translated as CASSQQQGNTEAFF.

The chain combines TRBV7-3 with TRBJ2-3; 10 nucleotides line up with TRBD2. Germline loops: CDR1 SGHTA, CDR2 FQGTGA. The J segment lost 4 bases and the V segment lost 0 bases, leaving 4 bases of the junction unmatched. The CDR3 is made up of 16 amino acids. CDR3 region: CASSLTSGGISDTQYF. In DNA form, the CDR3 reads TGTGCCAGCAGCTTAACTAGCGGGGGGATATCAGATACGCAGTATTTT.

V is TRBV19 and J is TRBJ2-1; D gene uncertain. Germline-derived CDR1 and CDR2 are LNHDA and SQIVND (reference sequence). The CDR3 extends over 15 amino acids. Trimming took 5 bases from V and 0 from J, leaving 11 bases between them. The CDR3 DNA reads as TGTGCCAGTAGTCTGGCGAGGAGCTCCTACAATGAGCAGTTCTTC. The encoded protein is CASSLARSSYNEQFF.

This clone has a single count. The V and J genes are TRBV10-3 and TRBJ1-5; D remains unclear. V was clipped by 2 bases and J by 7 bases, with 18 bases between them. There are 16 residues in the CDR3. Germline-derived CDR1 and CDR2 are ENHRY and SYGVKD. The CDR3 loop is CAISEALTGIEQPQHF. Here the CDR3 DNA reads TGTGCCATCAGTGAGGCTTTAACGGGAATAGAGCAGCCCCAGCATTTT.

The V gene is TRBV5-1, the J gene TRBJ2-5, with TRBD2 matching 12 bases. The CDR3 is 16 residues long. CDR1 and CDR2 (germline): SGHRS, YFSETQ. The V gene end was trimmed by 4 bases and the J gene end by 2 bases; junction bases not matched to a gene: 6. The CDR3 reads CASSTGLAGDQETQYF. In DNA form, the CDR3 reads TGCGCCAGCAGCACGGGACTAGCGGGTGATCAAGAGACCCAGTACTTC.

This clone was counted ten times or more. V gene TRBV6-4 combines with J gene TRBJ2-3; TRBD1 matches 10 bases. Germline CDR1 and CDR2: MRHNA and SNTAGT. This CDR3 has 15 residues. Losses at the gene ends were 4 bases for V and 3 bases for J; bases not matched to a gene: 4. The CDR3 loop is CASSAGQGDTDTQYF. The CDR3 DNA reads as TGTGCCAGCAGTGCAGGACAGGGGGATACAGATACGCAGTATTTT.

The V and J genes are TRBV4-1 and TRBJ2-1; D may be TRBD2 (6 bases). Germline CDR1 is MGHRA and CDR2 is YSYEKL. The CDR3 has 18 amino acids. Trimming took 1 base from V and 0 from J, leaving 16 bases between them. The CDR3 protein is CASSQGGSGLSSYNEQFF. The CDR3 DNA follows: TGCGCCAGCAGCCAAGGGGGCAGCGGGTTGAGCTCCTACAATGAGCAGTTCTTC.